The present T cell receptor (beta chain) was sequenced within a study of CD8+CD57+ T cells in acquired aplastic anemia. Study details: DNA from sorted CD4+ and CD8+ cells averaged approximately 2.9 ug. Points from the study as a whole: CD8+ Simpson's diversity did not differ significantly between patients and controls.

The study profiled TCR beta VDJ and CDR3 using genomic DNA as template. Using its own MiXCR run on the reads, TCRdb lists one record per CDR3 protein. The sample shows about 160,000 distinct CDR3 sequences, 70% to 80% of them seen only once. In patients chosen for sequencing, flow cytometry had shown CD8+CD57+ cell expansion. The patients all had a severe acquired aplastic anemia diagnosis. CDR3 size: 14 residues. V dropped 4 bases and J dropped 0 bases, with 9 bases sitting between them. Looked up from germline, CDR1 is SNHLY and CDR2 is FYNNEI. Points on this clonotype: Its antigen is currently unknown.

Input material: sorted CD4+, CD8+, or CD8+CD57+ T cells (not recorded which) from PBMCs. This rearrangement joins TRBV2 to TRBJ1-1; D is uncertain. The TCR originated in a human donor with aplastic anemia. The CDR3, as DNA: TGTGCCAGCAGTGGAAACGGGCTGAACACTGAAGCTTTCTTT. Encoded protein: CASSGNGLNTEAFF.